This entry lists 18 T cell receptor beta chains sequenced from one sample in a study of regulatory T cells in long-lasting Graves disease. As to time point: newly diagnosed GD, antithyroid drugs for less than 3 months. The TCR library was made from RNA extracted from PBMCs. Arm-PCR with iRepertoire HTBI primers amplified the CDR3 regions for these TCR beta libraries. From the multiplex PCR reads, TCRdb called clonotypes with MiXCR, one entry per CDR3 protein. The repertoire holds 200,000 to 250,000 distinct CDR3 sequences, with roughly 19% as singletons. The data were also submitted as part of a second study, on T cells in Graves' hyperthyroidism and ophthalmopathy.

Specimen: peripheral blood mononuclear cells (PBMCs), collected at new diagnosis, from a patient treated with antithyroid drugs. Source of these receptors: a woman in her twenties or thirties with Graves disease.

This clonotype was seen many times. The rearrangement joins TRBV2 to TRBJ1-2; D call uncertain. Germline CDR1 is SNHLY and CDR2 is FYNNEI. Trimming stripped 2 bases from V and 4 bases from J, with 17 bases between. This CDR3 is built from 16 residues. The CDR3 region is CASSEKSALTLYGYTF. DNA of the CDR3: TGTGCCAGCAGTGAAAAGTCAGCTCTCACCCTCTATGGCTACACCTTC.

This clonotype was detected many times. The chain employs TRBV6-1 and TRBJ1-5, with D uncertain. Germline values: CDR1 MNHNS, CDR2 SASEGT. The CDR3 spans 15 residues. The germline V and J ends were trimmed by 1 base and 6 bases, with 13 bases remaining between them. In DNA form, the CDR3 reads TGTGCCAGCAGTGAAGGTGGGCAGTGGGGTCAGCCCCAGCATTTT. Encoded protein: CASSEGGQWGQPQHF.

This clonotype occurred many times. The chain carries TRBV29-1 and TRBJ2-7; D is ambiguous. CDR3 length equals 11 residues. Trimming left V 4 bases short and J 3 bases short, with 7 bases between. The germline CDR1 and CDR2 sequences are SQVTM and ANQGSEA. In DNA, the CDR3 is TGCAGCGTTGTGGACCTCTACGAGCAGTACTTC. Amino acids: CSVVDLYEQYF.

This clonotype appeared many times. The V and J genes are TRBV11-2 and TRBJ1-2; unclear D gene. Germline loops: CDR1 SGHAT, CDR2 FQNNGV. Trimming cost V 5 bases and J 0 bases, with 13 bases left between them. The CDR3 spans 15 residues. The chain's CDR3 is CASSPTGLPNYGYTF. The CDR3 nucleotides read TGTGCCAGCAGCCCAACGGGTCTACCTAACTATGGCTACACCTTC.

The chain has TRBV9 and TRBJ2-1; 8 bases fit TRBD2. Germline CDR1 reads SGDLS; CDR2 reads YYNGEE. The CDR3 spans 13 residues. With 4 bases clipped from V and 12 bases from J, the junction kept 9 bases outside the gene matches. The CDR3 coding sequence is TGTGCCAGCAGCATCAACGGGAGGGGCTGGCAGTTCTTC. Protein sequence: CASSINGRGWQFF.

This clonotype was counted at least ten times. V gene TRBV20-1 combines with J gene TRBJ2-7; D ambiguous. The CDR3 runs 12 residues. Germline V CDR1 and CDR2: DFQATT, SNEGSKA (reference sequence). The germline V and J ends were trimmed by 3 bases and 0 bases, with 6 bases remaining between them. The CDR3 region is CSASKSSYEQYF. In nucleotides, the CDR3 is TGCAGTGCTAGCAAGAGCTCCTACGAGCAGTACTTC.

This clonotype has ten or more counts. V is TRBV12-5 and J is TRBJ1-1; 7 nucleotides align to TRBD1. V trimming: 6 bases; J trimming: 4 bases; junction bases outside the gene matches: 8. The CDR3 runs 14 residues. Germline loops: CDR1 LGHNT, CDR2 FRNRAP. The CDR3 nucleotides are TGTGCTAGTGGATCAGAGGGGGCGAGCACTGAAGCTTTCTTT. Translated: CASGSEGASTEAFF.

V gene TRBV28 combines with J gene TRBJ1-1; tentative D call: TRBD1 (5 bases). The CDR3 contains 14 residues. Germline-derived CDR1 and CDR2 are MDHEN and SYDVKM. Trimming cost V 3 bases and J 6 bases, with 14 bases left between them. The CDR3 bases are TGTGCCAGCAGTTTTGGGGGAGGTCTCGCTGAAGCTTTCTTT. Residues: CASSFGGGLAEAFF.

The V gene is TRBV12-3 or TRBV12-4, the J gene TRBJ2-2; 12 bases are a match to TRBD2. This CDR3 comprises 20 residues. V dropped 3 bases and J dropped 3; count of bases not matched to a gene: 14. The CDR3 spells CASSFREGLAGRIYTGELFF. CDR3 nucleotide sequence: TGTGCCAGCAGTTTTCGAGAAGGACTAGCGGGACGGATCTACACCGGGGAGCTGTTTTTT.

This clonotype was recorded many times. In DNA form, the CDR3 reads TGTGCCAGCAGTTTCCTCGGGCAGTTGTCTCGCGGTGAGCAGTTCTTC. Residues: CASSFLGQLSRGEQFF. The rearrangement uses TRBV27 and TRBJ2-1; no clear D gene. V was cut by 3 bases and J by 9 bases, with 21 bases left in between. In germline, CDR1 is MNHEY, CDR2 SMNVEV (reference sequence). The CDR3 loop spans 16 amino acids.

This clonotype was recorded many times. The chain recombines TRBV19 with TRBJ2-1; D is ambiguous. In germline, CDR1 is LNHDA, CDR2 SQIVND (reference sequence). This CDR3 comprises 15 residues. The V end was cut by 9 bases, the J end by 2 bases, with 17 bases between. The CDR3: CASTNEPPPYNEQFF. The CDR3 nucleotides are TGTGCCAGCACCAACGAACCCCCCCCCTACAATGAGCAGTTCTTC.

This clonotype was detected ten times or more. This sequence joins TRBV16 and TRBJ2-7, with D possibly being TRBD1 (5 bases). CDR3 length equals 21 residues. In germline, CDR1 is KGHSY, CDR2 FQNENV. V was shortened by 1 base and J by 4 bases, with 32 bases between the two germline ends. The CDR3 DNA follows: TGTGCCAGCAGCCAATTTGCAGGGATTCAACTAACACAAAAAAATAGTTACGAGCAGTACTTC. Encoded protein: CASSQFAGIQLTQKNSYEQYF.

This clonotype was observed at least ten times. V gene TRBV12-3 or TRBV12-4 combines with J gene TRBJ2-2; D possibly corresponds to TRBD2 (6 bases). V was cut by 7 bases and J by 2 bases, with 17 bases left in between. The CDR3 extends over 16 amino acids. The CDR3 bases are TGTGCCAGCACCACGGTGGAGGGGTTCAACACCGGGGAGCTGTTTTTT. The encoded protein is CASTTVEGFNTGELFF.

In its sample, this clonotype was seen many times. V gene TRBV7-9 combines with J gene TRBJ2-7, with D perhaps matching TRBD1 (5 bases). This CDR3 is 15 amino acids long. Germline values: CDR1 SEHNR, CDR2 FQNEAQ (reference sequence). Trimming cost V 1 base and J 5 bases, with 15 bases left between them. The CDR3: CASSLDWSRANEQYF. The CDR3 region has the DNA TGTGCCAGCAGCTTAGATTGGTCCAGGGCCAACGAGCAGTACTTC.

This clonotype was recorded many times. The V call is TRBV6-1, the J call TRBJ1-1, with D unclear. Trimming removed 7 bases from V and 3 bases from J, with 6 bases in between. The CDR3 loop spans 11 amino acids. Germline CDR1 is MNHNS and CDR2 is SASEGT. CDR3 region: CASTGDTEAFF. The CDR3 bases are TGTGCCAGCACTGGGGACACTGAAGCTTTCTTT.

At least ten counts were recorded for this clonotype. The chain employs TRBV28 and TRBJ1-6; D is unresolved. Germline values: CDR1 MDHEN, CDR2 SYDVKM. V was pared by 1 base and J by 3 bases, with 1 base between. The CDR3 contains 13 residues. Written as DNA, the CDR3 is TGTGCCAGCAGTTTATACTATAATTCACCCCTCCACTTT. Its protein is CASSLYYNSPLHF.

The genes are TRBV7-9 and TRBJ1-1; D might be TRBD1 (6 bases). V lost 2 bases and J 2 bases, leaving 21 bases between the germline ends. CDR1 SEHNR and CDR2 FQNEAQ come from the germline V gene (reference sequence). The CDR3 runs to 18 residues. The CDR3 DNA reads TGTGCCAGCAGCTTAAGGAGAGGCGGCGTAGGGGGAAACACTGAAGCTTTCTTT. It translates to CASSLRRGGVGGNTEAFF. Using reference TRBV7-9 and TRBJ1-1 for the parts outside the CDR3, the full variable domain is DTGVSQNPRHKITKRGQNVTFRCDPISEHNRLYWYRQTLGQGPEFLTYFQNEAQLEKSRLLSDRFSAERPKGSFSTLEIQRTEQGDSAMYLCASSLRRGGVGGNTEAFFGQGTRLTVV.

The V and J genes are TRBV6-2 or TRBV6-3 and TRBJ2-1; a weak D match, TRBD1 (7 bases). Germline V CDR1 and CDR2: MNHEY, SVGEGT. The V and J ends lost 5 bases and 8 bases respectively, with 16 bases between them. This CDR3 region has 14 residues. CDR3 in DNA: TGTGCCAGCAGTGACAGGGAGGTTGGGGATGAGCAGTTCTTC. Translated: CASSDREVGDEQFF.